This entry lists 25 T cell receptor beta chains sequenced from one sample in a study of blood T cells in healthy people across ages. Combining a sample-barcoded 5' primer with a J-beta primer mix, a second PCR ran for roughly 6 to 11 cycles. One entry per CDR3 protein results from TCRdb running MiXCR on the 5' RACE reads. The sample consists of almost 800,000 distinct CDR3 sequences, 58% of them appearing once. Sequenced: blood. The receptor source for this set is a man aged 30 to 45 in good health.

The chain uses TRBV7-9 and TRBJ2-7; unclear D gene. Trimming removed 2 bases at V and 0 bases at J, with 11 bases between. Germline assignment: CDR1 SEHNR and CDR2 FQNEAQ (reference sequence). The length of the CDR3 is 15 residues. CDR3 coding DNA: TGTGCCAGCAGCTTAAGCAGCTATACCTCCTACGAGCAGTACTTC. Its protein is CASSLSSYTSYEQYF.

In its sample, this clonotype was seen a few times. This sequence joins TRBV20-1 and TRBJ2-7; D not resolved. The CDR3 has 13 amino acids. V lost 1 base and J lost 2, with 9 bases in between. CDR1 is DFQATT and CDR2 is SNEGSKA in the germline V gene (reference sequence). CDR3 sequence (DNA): TGCAGTGCTAGAGGTGACCTCACCTACGAGCAGTACTTC. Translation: CSARGDLTYEQYF.

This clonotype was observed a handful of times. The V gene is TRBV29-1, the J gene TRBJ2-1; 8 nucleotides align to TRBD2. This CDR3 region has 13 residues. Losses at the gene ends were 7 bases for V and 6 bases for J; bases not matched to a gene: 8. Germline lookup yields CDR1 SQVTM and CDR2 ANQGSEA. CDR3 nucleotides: TGCAGCGCCGCGCCACTAGCGGCCAATGAGCAGTTCTTC. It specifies CSAAPLAANEQFF.

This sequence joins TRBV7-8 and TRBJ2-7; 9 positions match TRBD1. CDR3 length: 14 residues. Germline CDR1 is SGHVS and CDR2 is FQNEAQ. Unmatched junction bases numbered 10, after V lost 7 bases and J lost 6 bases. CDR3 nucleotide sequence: TGTGCCAGCACAGTTGACAGGGGGATTACCGAGCAGTACTTC. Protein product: CASTVDRGITEQYF.

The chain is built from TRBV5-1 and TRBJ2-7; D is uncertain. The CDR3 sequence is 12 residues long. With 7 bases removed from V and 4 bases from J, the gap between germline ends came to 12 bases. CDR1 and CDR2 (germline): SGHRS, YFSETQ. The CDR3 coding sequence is TGCGCCAGCGCCTACGACTTTTACGAGCAGTACTTC. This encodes CASAYDFYEQYF.

This chain's CDR3 is CASSLCPDRGLNEQYF. The CDR3 bases are TGCGCCAGCAGCTTATGCCCGGACAGGGGTCTCAATGAGCAGTACTTC. V and J are TRBV5-1 and TRBJ2-7, with 9 positions matching TRBD1. The CDR3 runs 16 residues. V lost 2 bases, J lost 7 bases, and 13 bases stayed unmatched. Per germline, CDR1 SGHRS and CDR2 YFSETQ.

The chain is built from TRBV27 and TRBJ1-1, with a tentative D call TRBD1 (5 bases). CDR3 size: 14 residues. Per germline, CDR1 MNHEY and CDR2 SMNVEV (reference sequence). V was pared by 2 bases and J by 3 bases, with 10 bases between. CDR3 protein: CASSLQGGDTEAFF. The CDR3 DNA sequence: TGTGCCAGCAGTTTACAGGGTGGGGACACTGAAGCTTTCTTT.

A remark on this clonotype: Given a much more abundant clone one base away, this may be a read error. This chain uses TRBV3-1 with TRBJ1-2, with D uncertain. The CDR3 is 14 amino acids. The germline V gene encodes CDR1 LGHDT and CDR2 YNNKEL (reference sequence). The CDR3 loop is CTSSLLSRENGYTF. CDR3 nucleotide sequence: TGTACCAGCAGCCTTCTGTCGAGAGAAAATGGCTACACCTTC. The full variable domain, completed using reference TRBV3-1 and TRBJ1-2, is DTAVSQTPKYLVTQMGNDKSIKCEQNLGHDTMYWYKQDSKKFLKIMFSYNNKELIINETVPNRFSPKSPDKAHLNLHINSLELGDSAVYFCTSSLLSRENGYTFGSGTRLTVV.

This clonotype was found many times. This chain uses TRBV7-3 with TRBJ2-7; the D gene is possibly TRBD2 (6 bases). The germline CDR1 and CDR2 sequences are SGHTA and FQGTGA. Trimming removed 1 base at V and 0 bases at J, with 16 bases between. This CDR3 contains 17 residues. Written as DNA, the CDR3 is TGTGCCAGCAGCTTAAGGGGGGTGGCAGTGAGCTCCTACGAGCAGTACTTC. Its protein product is CASSLRGVAVSSYEQYF.

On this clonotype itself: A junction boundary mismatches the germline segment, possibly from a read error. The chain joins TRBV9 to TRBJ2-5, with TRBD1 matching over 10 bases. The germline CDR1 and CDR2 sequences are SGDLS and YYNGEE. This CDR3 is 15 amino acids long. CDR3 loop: CASSVATGGGETQYF. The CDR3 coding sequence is TGTGCCAGCAGCGTAGCGACAGGGGGCGGTGAGACCCAGTACTTT.

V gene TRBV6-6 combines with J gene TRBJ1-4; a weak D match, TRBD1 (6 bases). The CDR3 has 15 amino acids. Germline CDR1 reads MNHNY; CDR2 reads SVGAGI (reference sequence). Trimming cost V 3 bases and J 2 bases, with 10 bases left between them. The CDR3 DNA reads TGTGCCAGCAGTTATGGGGGCCACACTAATGAAAAACTGTTTTTT. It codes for CASSYGGHTNEKLFF.

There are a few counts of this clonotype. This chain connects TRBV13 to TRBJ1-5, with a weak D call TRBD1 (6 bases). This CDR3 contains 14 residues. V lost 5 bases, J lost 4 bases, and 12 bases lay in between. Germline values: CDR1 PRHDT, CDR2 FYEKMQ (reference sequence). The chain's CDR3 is CASSPGGGNQPQHF. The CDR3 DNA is TGTGCCAGCAGCCCCGGGGGCGGGAATCAGCCCCAGCATTTT.

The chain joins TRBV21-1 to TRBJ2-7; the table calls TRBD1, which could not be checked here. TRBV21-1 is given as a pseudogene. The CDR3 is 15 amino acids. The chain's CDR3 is CASSKDKGEGAEQYF. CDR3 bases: TGTGCCAGCAGCAAAGACAAAGGGGAGGGGGCCGAGCAGTACTTC.

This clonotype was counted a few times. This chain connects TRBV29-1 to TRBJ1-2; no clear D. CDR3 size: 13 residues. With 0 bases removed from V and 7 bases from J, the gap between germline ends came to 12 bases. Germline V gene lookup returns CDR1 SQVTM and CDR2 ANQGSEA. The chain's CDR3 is CSVEEKDFGGYTF. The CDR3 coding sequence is TGCAGCGTTGAAGAGAAGGACTTCGGTGGCTACACCTTC.

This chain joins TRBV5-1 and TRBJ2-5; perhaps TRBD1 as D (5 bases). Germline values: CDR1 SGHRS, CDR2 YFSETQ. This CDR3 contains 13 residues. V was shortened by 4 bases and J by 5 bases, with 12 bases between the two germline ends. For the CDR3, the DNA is TGCGCCAGCAGCCCCTTGGGGCCGGAGACCCAGTACTTC. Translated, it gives CASSPLGPETQYF.

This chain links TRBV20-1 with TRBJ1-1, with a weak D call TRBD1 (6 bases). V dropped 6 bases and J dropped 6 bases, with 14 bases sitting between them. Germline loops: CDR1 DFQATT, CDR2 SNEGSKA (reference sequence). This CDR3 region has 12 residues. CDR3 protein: CSAPGVGAEAFF. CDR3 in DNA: TGCAGTGCACCAGGGGTAGGGGCTGAAGCTTTCTTT.

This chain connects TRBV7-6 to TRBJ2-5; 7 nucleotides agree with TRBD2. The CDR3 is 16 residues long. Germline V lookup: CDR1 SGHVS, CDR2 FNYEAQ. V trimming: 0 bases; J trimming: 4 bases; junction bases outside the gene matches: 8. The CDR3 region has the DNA TGTGCCAGCAGCTTAGCGCGTTCTGGGAGGGGAGAGACCCAGTACTTC. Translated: CASSLARSGRGETQYF. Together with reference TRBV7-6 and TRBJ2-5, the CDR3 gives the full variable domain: GAGVSQSPRYKVTKRGQDVALRCDPISGHVSLYWYRQALGQGPEFLTYFNYEAQQDKSGLPNDRFSAERPEGSISTLTIQRTEQRDSAMYRCASSLARSGRGETQYFGPGTRLLVL.

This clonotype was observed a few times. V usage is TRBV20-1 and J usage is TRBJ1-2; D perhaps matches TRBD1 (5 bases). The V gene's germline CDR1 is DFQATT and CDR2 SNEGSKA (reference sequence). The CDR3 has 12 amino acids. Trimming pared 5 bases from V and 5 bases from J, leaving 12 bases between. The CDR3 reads CSAYTQGYGYTF. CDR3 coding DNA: TGCAGTGCTTACACCCAGGGTTATGGCTACACCTTC.

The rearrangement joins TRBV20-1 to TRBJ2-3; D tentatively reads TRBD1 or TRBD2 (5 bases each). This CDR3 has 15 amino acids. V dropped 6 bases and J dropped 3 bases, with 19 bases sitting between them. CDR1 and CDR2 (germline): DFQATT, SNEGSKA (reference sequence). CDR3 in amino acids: CSAPLPGSRTDTQYF. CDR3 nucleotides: TGCAGTGCCCCTCTCCCAGGGAGCAGGACAGATACGCAGTATTTT.

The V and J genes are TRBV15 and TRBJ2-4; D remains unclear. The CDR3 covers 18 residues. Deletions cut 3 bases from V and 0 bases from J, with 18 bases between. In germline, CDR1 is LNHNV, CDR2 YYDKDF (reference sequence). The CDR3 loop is CATSSPKGSLRAKNIQYF. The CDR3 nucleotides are TGTGCCACCAGCAGTCCTAAAGGCAGTCTGAGAGCCAAAAACATTCAGTACTTC.

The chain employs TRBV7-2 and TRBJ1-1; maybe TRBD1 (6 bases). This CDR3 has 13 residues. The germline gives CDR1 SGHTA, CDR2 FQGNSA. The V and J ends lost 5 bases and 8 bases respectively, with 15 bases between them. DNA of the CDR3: TGTGCCAGCAGCCCACGGGACAAGCTCGAAGCTTTCTTT. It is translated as CASSPRDKLEAFF. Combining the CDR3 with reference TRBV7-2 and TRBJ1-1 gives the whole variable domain GAGVSQSPSNKVTEKGKDVELRCDPISGHTALYWYRQSLGQGLEFLIYFQGNSAPDKSGLPSDRFSAERTGGSVSTLTIQRTQQEDSAVYLCASSPRDKLEAFFGQGTRLTVV.

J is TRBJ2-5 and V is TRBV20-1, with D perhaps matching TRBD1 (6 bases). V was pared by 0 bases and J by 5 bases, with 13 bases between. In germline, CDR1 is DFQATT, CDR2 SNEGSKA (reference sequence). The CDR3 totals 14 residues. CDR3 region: CSARDIQGLETQYF. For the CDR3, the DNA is TGCAGTGCTAGAGACATACAGGGATTGGAGACCCAGTACTTC.

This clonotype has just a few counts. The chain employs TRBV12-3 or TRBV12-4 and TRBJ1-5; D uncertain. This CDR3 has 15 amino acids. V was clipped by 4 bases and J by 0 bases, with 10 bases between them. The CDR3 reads CASSWAEDSNQPQHF. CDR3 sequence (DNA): TGTGCCAGCAGTTGGGCAGAGGATAGCAATCAGCCCCAGCATTTT.

The CDR3 nucleotides are TGCAGCACTCCCAGGGGAGTTCCTGCTGAAGCTTTCTTT. This codes for CSTPRGVPAEAFF. The chain uses TRBV20-1 and TRBJ1-1; a weak D match, TRBD1 (6 bases). This CDR3 region has 13 residues. Germline V CDR1 and CDR2: DFQATT, SNEGSKA (reference sequence).

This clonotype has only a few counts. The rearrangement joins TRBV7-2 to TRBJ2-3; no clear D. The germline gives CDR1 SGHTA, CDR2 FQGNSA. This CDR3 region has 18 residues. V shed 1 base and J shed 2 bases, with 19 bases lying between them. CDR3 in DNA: TGTGCCAGCAGCTTAGTAGTCCTAACCGGCCGAAACACAGATACGCAGTATTTT. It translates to CASSLVVLTGRNTDTQYF.